Each of the 30 T cell receptor beta chains below was sequenced from the same sample in a study of T cell repertoires in cytomegalovirus infection. Via MiXCR, TCRdb re-called the reads, giving one row per CDR3 protein. The sample has roughly 76,000 distinct CDR3 sequences; approximately 3.7% are singletons. The sample taken for sequencing was PBMCs. These receptors were collected from a human donor in good health (CMV status not recorded). Some clones in this sample may be carry-over from other donors' samples.

This clonotype was seen ten or more times. The chain links TRBV4-1 to TRBJ1-1; D possibly corresponds to TRBD1 (6 bases). V was clipped by 1 base and J by 9 bases, with 18 bases between them. The CDR3 has 15 residues. In germline, CDR1 is MGHRA, CDR2 YSYEKL. In DNA form, the CDR3 reads TGCGCCAGCAGCCAAGGGGAAAGCCGGGGGCTTAAAGCTTTCTTT. Its protein product is CASSQGESRGLKAFF.

This clonotype was recorded at least ten times. The rearrangement joins TRBV7-2 to TRBJ2-2, with D unclear. Looked up from germline, CDR1 is SGHTA and CDR2 is FQGNSA. Trimming removed 1 base from V and 7 bases from J, with 4 bases in between. This CDR3 is built from 12 residues. The DNA of the CDR3 is TGTGCCAGCAGCTTAGATCTCGGGGAGCTGTTTTTT. It is translated as CASSLDLGELFF.

The gene calls are TRBV20-1 and TRBJ2-4; TRBD1 agrees at 8 bases. CDR3 length: 12 residues. CDR1 and CDR2 from the germline V gene are DFQATT and SNEGSKA (reference sequence). The junction had 5 bases not matched to a gene; V was cut back by 5 bases and J by 8 bases. The DNA of the CDR3 is TGCAGTGCTTCAGGGGGCTCGGACATTCAGTACTTC. This sequence encodes CSASGGSDIQYF.

This clonotype was picked up many times. The chain recombines TRBV2 with TRBJ1-2; 9 positions agree with TRBD1. This CDR3 has 13 residues. The germline CDR1 and CDR2 sequences are SNHLY and FYNNEI. The V and J ends lost 7 bases and 7 bases, in that order; junction bases with no gene match: 7. In DNA form, the CDR3 reads TGTGCCAGCATGGGGACAGGGAGTTCTGGCTACACCTTC. Its translation: CASMGTGSSGYTF.

At least ten counts were recorded for this clonotype. This CDR3 reads CASKNGDTEAFF. The DNA for the CDR3 is TGTGCCAGCAAGAATGGGGACACTGAAGCTTTCTTT. V is TRBV6-6 and J is TRBJ1-1, with unresolved D. The CDR3 extends over 12 amino acids. The V and J ends lost 7 bases and 3 bases respectively, with 9 bases between them. Germline V lookup: CDR1 MNHNY, CDR2 SVGAGI (reference sequence).

About this clonotype itself: One end of the junction is discordant with germline, which a read error may explain. V is TRBV30 and J is TRBJ1-1; 7 nucleotides line up with TRBD1. CDR1 and CDR2 (germline): GTSNPN, SVGIG (reference sequence). This CDR3 comprises 14 residues. CDR3 residues: CAWCVTGWNTEAFF. For the CDR3, the DNA is TGTGCCTGGTGTGTGACAGGGTGGAACACTGAAGCTTTCTTT.

This clonotype was found many times. This chain links TRBV6-5 with TRBJ2-2; D remains unclear. V was shortened by 2 bases and J by 5 bases, with 12 bases between the two germline ends. This CDR3 contains 15 residues. Germline V gene sequence: CDR1 MNHEY, CDR2 SVGAGI. Here the CDR3 reads CASSYRIEGTGELFF. Here the CDR3 DNA reads TGTGCCAGCAGTTACCGGATAGAAGGGACCGGGGAGCTGTTTTTT.

In this sample, this clonotype turned up many times. The V gene is TRBV7-2, the J gene TRBJ2-2; D is undetermined. Trimming removed 1 base at V and 1 base at J, with 7 bases between. This CDR3 comprises 15 residues. Germline values: CDR1 SGHTA, CDR2 FQGNSA. Here the CDR3 DNA reads TGTGCCAGCAGCTTAGTAGCAGGGAACACCGGGGAGCTGTTTTTT. Residues: CASSLVAGNTGELFF.

Note on this clonotype: A much larger clone is a single base away; this may be a read error. The chain employs TRBV15 and TRBJ2-7; the D is unclear. This CDR3 spans 15 amino acids. With 5 bases removed from V and 2 bases from J, the gap between germline ends came to 16 bases. Germline CDR1 LNHNV, CDR2 YYDKDF (reference sequence). Written as DNA, the CDR3 is TGTGCCACCAGCCCTGGGTGTGACACCCCCTACGAGCAGTACTTC. It codes for CATSPGCDTPYEQYF.

This clonotype was counted many times. The rearrangement uses TRBV7-9 and TRBJ2-3; the D gene is possibly TRBD1 (6 bases). Germline CDR1 and CDR2: SEHNR and FQNEAQ (reference sequence). Trimming removed 0 bases from V and 2 bases from J, with 12 bases in between. The CDR3 length is 16 residues. In DNA, the CDR3 is TGTGCCAGCAGCTTAGCGTTGAGGGGGACCACAGATACGCAGTATTTT. Translated, it gives CASSLALRGTTDTQYF. The variable domain in full, with the rest retrieved from reference TRBV7-9 and TRBJ2-3, is DTGVSQNPRHKITKRGQNVTFRCDPISEHNRLYWYRQTLGQGPEFLTYFQNEAQLEKSRLLSDRFSAERPKGSFSTLEIQRTEQGDSAMYLCASSLALRGTTDTQYFGPGTRLTVL.

This clonotype was recorded many times. The V and J genes are TRBV19 and TRBJ1-2; D ambiguous. Trimming took 10 bases from V and 2 from J, leaving 17 bases between them. The CDR3 is 14 amino acids. CDR1 is LNHDA, CDR2 SQIVND, per germline (reference sequence). In DNA, the CDR3 is TGTGCCACGAAAACCACCGGATCCAACTATGGCTACACCTTC. Translated: CATKTTGSNYGYTF.

This clonotype was seen many times. The rearrangement links TRBV6-5 to TRBJ1-1; D perhaps matches TRBD1 (6 bases). The ends were cut back, 6 bases at V and 8 bases at J, with 10 bases in the middle. This CDR3 has 11 residues. Germline CDR1 and CDR2: MNHEY and SVGAGI. This CDR3 is CASSDTGEAFF. The CDR3 DNA sequence: TGTGCCAGCAGCGACACAGGGGAAGCTTTCTTT.

This clonotype was observed at least ten times. J is TRBJ1-1 and V is TRBV7-6, with 7 bases that match TRBD1. V shed 4 bases and J 6 bases; nucleotides not matched to a gene: 14. Germline CDR1 reads SGHVS; CDR2 reads FNYEAQ. The CDR3 spans 16 residues. The chain's CDR3 is CASSSIRGRGLSEAFF. CDR3 nucleotides: TGTGCCAGCAGCTCAATTAGGGGGCGCGGATTATCTGAAGCTTTCTTT.

This clonotype came up many times. This sequence joins TRBV12-3 or TRBV12-4 and TRBJ2-6; D gene unclear. Trimming removed 10 bases from V and 0 bases from J, with 19 bases in between. The CDR3 loop spans 17 amino acids. For the CDR3, the DNA is TGTGCCACCGACTGGGGTCCACCCCTCTCTGGGGCCAACGTCCTGACTTTC. It codes for CATDWGPPLSGANVLTF.

This clonotype was picked up many times. V is TRBV5-6 and J is TRBJ2-3; D is ambiguous. Germline V gene data show CDR1 as SGHDT and CDR2 as YYEEEE. V was pared by 2 bases and J by 3 bases, with 4 bases between. CDR3 size: 12 residues. CDR3 in DNA: TGTGCCAGCAGCTTCCCGACAGATACGCAGTATTTT. It specifies CASSFPTDTQYF.

This clonotype appeared many times. This chain links TRBV28 with TRBJ2-6; TRBD1 matches 9 bases. Germline V gene data show CDR1 as MDHEN and CDR2 as SYDVKM. The CDR3 runs 16 residues. Trimming cost V 3 bases and J 4 bases; bases outside gene matches: 4. The chain's CDR3 is CASSLGTGLGANVLTF. CDR3 in DNA: TGTGCCAGCAGTTTGGGGACAGGGTTAGGGGCCAACGTCCTGACTTTC.

This clonotype was observed many times. The chain uses TRBV27 and TRBJ2-7, with 8 positions matching TRBD1. The CDR3 loop spans 16 amino acids. Unmatched junction bases numbered 13, after V lost 7 bases and J lost 2 bases. Germline-derived CDR1 and CDR2 are MNHEY and SMNVEV (reference sequence). The CDR3 loop is CASTAGRRGQAYEQYF. In DNA, the CDR3 is TGTGCCAGCACCGCAGGACGCAGGGGGCAAGCCTACGAGCAGTACTTC.

This clonotype was counted at least ten times. The chain recombines TRBV5-6 with TRBJ2-3; weak D call: TRBD1 (5 bases). The germline gives CDR1 SGHDT, CDR2 YYEEEE. V was pared by 4 bases and J by 8 bases, with 17 bases between. The CDR3 spans 14 residues. The CDR3 region has the DNA TGTGCCAGCAGCCTAATAACAGGCCAGGGTACGCAGTATTTT. This codes for CASSLITGQGTQYF.

The table lists this clonotype with many counts. V and J are TRBV12-3 or TRBV12-4 and TRBJ2-5, with TRBD1 matching 7 bases. The CDR3 length is 15 residues. Unmatched junction bases numbered 8, after V lost 2 bases and J lost 5 bases. CDR3 nucleotides: TGTGCCAGCAGTTTACTCGGGCTAGGGGGCGAGACCCAGTACTTC. Its translation is CASSLLGLGGETQYF.

This clonotype was recorded a few times. CDR3 bases: TGTGCCAGCAGCCCCCGCCTGGATACGCAGTATTTT. This translates into CASSPRLDTQYF. The J gene is TRBJ2-3, the V gene TRBV9; the D is unclear. Looked up from germline, CDR1 is SGDLS and CDR2 is YYNGEE. This CDR3 is 12 amino acids long. V was shortened by 4 bases and J by 6 bases, with 9 bases between the two germline ends.

This clonotype was found many times. This chain connects TRBV7-8 to TRBJ2-2; no clear D. The CDR3 loop spans 14 amino acids. Trimming took off 0 bases at V and 7 bases at J, with 9 bases between the two ends. CDR1 and CDR2 from the germline V gene are SGHVS and FQNEAQ. CDR3 coding DNA: TGTGCCAGCAGCTTAGCAGGGTTCAACGGGGAGCTGTTTTTT. This encodes CASSLAGFNGELFF. The whole variable domain, remainder taken from reference TRBV7-8 and TRBJ2-2, is GAGVSQSPRYKVAKRGQDVALRCDPISGHVSLFWYQQALGQGPEFLTYFQNEAQLDKSGLPSDRFFAERPEGSVSTLKIQRTQQEDSAVYLCASSLAGFNGELFFGEGSRLTVL.

This clonotype was counted ten times or more. The rearrangement uses TRBV28 and TRBJ1-3; D remains unclear. Between the trimmed V and J ends, which lost 3 bases and 0 bases, there was a span of 6 bases. Germline loops: CDR1 MDHEN, CDR2 SYDVKM. This CDR3 has 14 amino acids. In nucleotides, the CDR3 is TGTGCCAGCAGTTTCGGGAGCTCTGGAAACACCATATATTTT. It translates to CASSFGSSGNTIYF. The full variable domain, with the rest looked up from reference TRBV28 and TRBJ1-3, is DVKVTQSSRYLVKRTGEKVFLECVQDMDHENMFWYRQDPGLGLRLIYFSYDVKMKEKGDIPEGYSVSREKKERFSLILESASTNQTSMYLCASSFGSSGNTIYFGEGSWLTVV.

This clonotype was found many times. The chain uses TRBV7-2 and TRBJ1-2, with 11 bases aligning to TRBD1. The CDR3 consists of 14 residues. Per the germline V gene, CDR1 is SGHTA and CDR2 is FQGNSA. Unmatched junction bases numbered 3, after V lost 5 bases and J lost 4 bases. CDR3 sequence: CASSRGQGAYGYTF. CDR3 nucleotides: TGTGCCAGCAGCCGCGGACAGGGGGCCTATGGCTACACCTTC.

The sample holds many counts of this clonotype. The conserved phenylalanine or tryptophan is not found at the CDR3 terminus, so this likely reflects a read error. It is unclear where the CDR3 begins or ends on the DNA, so no DNA is shown, and the CDR3 is as TCRdb lists it. The J gene is TRBJ1-1, the V gene TRBV20-1. Germline CDR1 is DFQATT and CDR2 is SNEGSKA (reference sequence). The CDR3 extends over 11 residues, inclusive of both ends. The CDR3 sequence: CSARDISLTNI.

At least ten counts were recorded for this clonotype. This chain links TRBV2 with TRBJ1-6; no clear D gene. With 1 base removed from V and 10 bases from J, the gap between germline ends came to 17 bases. The CDR3 sequence is 16 residues long. Germline V lookup: CDR1 SNHLY, CDR2 FYNNEI. In nucleotides, the CDR3 is TGTGCCAGCAGTGAAGAGGCGCGGCCGGTTGGGTCACCCCTCCACTTT. The encoded protein is CASSEEARPVGSPLHF. Based on the CDR3 plus reference TRBV2 and TRBJ1-6, the full variable domain is EPEVTQTPSHQVTQMGQEVILRCVPISNHLYFYWYRQILGQKVEFLVSFYNNEISEKSEIFDDQFSVERPDGSNFTLKIRSTKLEDSAMYFCASSEEARPVGSPLHFGNGTRLTVT.

In its sample, this clonotype was seen many times. V is TRBV7-9 and J is TRBJ1-1, with D hard to call. The CDR3 consists of 12 residues. Germline CDR1 SEHNR, CDR2 FQNEAQ (reference sequence). V was clipped by 1 base and J by 10 bases, with 10 bases between them. The CDR3 is CASSLGFVGAFF. The CDR3, as DNA: TGTGCCAGCAGCTTAGGGTTCGTAGGAGCTTTCTTT.

This clonotype has ten or more counts. The chain recombines TRBV2 with TRBJ1-1, with TRBD1 identical over 7 bases. This CDR3 has 13 residues. J was trimmed by 4 bases and V by 6 bases; bases with no gene match: 5. The V gene's germline CDR1 is SNHLY and CDR2 FYNNEI. DNA of the CDR3: TGTGCCAGCAGGAGCCACAGGGGCACTGAAGCTTTCTTT. The encoded protein is CASRSHRGTEAFF. Full variable domain (rest looked up from reference TRBV2 and TRBJ1-1): EPEVTQTPSHQVTQMGQEVILRCVPISNHLYFYWYRQILGQKVEFLVSFYNNEISEKSEIFDDQFSVERPDGSNFTLKIRSTKLEDSAMYFCASRSHRGTEAFFGQGTRLTVV.

This clonotype occurred many times. V is TRBV7-6 and J is TRBJ2-5; TRBD1 is a possible D gene (6 bases). V lost 4 bases to trimming and J lost 5 bases, with 14 bases between them. Per the germline V gene, CDR1 is SGHVS and CDR2 is FNYEAQ. This CDR3 spans 14 amino acids. CDR3 sequence: CASSSLQGAETQYF. CDR3 sequence (DNA): TGTGCCAGCAGCTCGCTACAGGGAGCGGAGACCCAGTACTTC.

This clonotype was found many times. The chain is built from TRBV20-1 and TRBJ2-3; D remains unclear. Per the germline V gene, CDR1 is DFQATT and CDR2 is SNEGSKA (reference sequence). Trimming left V 0 bases short and J 6 bases short, with 13 bases between. This CDR3 contains 14 residues. The CDR3 protein is CSARDLSQVDTQYF. The CDR3 DNA is TGCAGTGCTAGAGATCTGTCCCAGGTGGATACGCAGTATTTT.

Many counts were recorded for this clonotype. The chain couples TRBV27 to TRBJ2-1, with D possibly being TRBD1 (5 bases). The length of the CDR3 is 14 residues. Germline V gives CDR1 MNHEY, CDR2 SMNVEV (reference sequence). The V end lost 8 bases, the J end lost 2 bases, and 13 bases lay between the germline ends. The CDR3 coding sequence is TGTGCCAGCGGGGCGACTGCCACCTACAATGAGCAGTTCTTC. Its protein is CASGATATYNEQFF.